The source of this T cell receptor (beta chain) is a study of cytomegalovirus exposure and HLA in healthy donors. Points on this clone: The antigen remains undetermined.

The CDR3 covers 14 residues. From germline, CDR1 is SGDLS and CDR2 YYNGEE. V gave up 3 bases and J gave up 1 base, with 10 bases separating them. Assay: immunoSEQ multiplex PCR; the TCRdb copy retains only in-frame clones and omits some. The profile shows about 330,000 clones, 70% to 90% of them singletons. Study outcomes and limitations: In the approximately 130 validation repertoires, a later analysis found that first-cohort TCR clusters tended to co-occur.

The donors were part of the validation cohort, which consisted of about 130 subjects and was separate from the first cohort of 666 subjects. The chain has TRBV9 and TRBJ1-1, with TRBD1 as a possible D gene (5 bases). Sequenced sample: PBMCs. The origin of this receptor is a woman aged 18-29 years in good health and CMV-seronegative. CDR3 in DNA: TGTGCCAGCAGCGGGGGCCTTCCGAACACTGAAGCTTTCTTT. As protein: CASSGGLPNTEAFF.